The clone carrying this T cell receptor (beta chain) was picked up many times. Its specificity is unknown. This record belongs to a study of CD8 T cells in ankylosing spondylitis. Overall study results and limits: About 8 highly homologous variants made up a TCR beta motif, and this motif appeared characteristic of ankylosing spondylitis blood.

TCRdb reprocessed the 5' RACE reads via MiXCR and lists one record per CDR3 protein. The sample has around 250,000 distinct CDR3 sequences, over 8.5% seen once. Trimming stripped 5 bases from V and 0 bases from J, with 12 bases between. Germline-derived CDR1 and CDR2 are SGHKS and YYEKEE (reference sequence). The CDR3 sequence is 16 residues long. Source material: blood, either unsorted or a sorted T cell fraction (not recorded which). This clonotype was sampled from a male donor with ankylosing spondylitis or in good health (not recorded which). This chain joins TRBV5-5 and TRBJ1-6, with unresolved D. DNA of the CDR3: TGTGCCAGCAGTGCCACCAGCAGCTCCTATAATTCACCCCTCCACTTT. Protein: CASSATSSSYNSPLHF.